This TCR beta chain was sequenced for a study of shared clonotypes between healthy human individuals. Whole-study findings and limits: Around 5.4% of naive CD4 clonotypes were common to a handful of donors. Clonotypes shared by all four donors outscored non-shared clonotypes in generation probability.

About this clone itself: Its specificity is unknown.

With 3 bases removed from V and 1 base from J, the gap between germline ends came to 11 bases. This CDR3 is built from 15 residues. Germline V gene sequence: CDR1 KGHSH, CDR2 LQKENI. An assay was performed, and its level was deep. Here immunoSEQ multiplex PCR was the method, and the copy in TCRdb shows in-frame clones only, minus some. The top ten hold roughly 1.2% of the sample, which has about 1.4 million clones, approximately 97% seen once. The clonotype comes from a man under 40 in good health. The J gene is TRBJ2-3, the V gene TRBV18, with D maybe TRBD1 (6 bases). Material: naive CD4+ T cells sorted from blood. Documented subset: CD45RA+ positively selected. The CDR3 nucleotides are TGTGCCAGCTCACCCAGACAGGTGGGCACAGATACGCAGTATTTT. Its translation: CASSPRQVGTDTQYF.